The rows below give T cell receptor beta chains drawn from one sample of a study of Ad26.COV2.S vaccination and SARS-CoV-2 variants. TCRdb's table, derived via immunoSEQ multiplex PCR, lists solely in-frame clones and lacks some. The sample includes around 400,000 clones, approximately 90% of them seen just once. Sequencing used peripheral blood, obtained in a trial of Ad26.COV2.S vaccine versus placebo. Every receptor here comes from a person aged 18-60 years who received the Ad26.COV2.S COVID-19 vaccine or a placebo. The CDR3 runs from the conserved cysteine through the conserved F or W. D genes are given only for firm matches. The size entry is marked missing in some rows and otherwise reads once, few, many or a size class.

D: .; size: .; J: TRBJ2-1; V: TRBV6-2/TRBV6-3; CDR3: CASSFSFNEQFF; DNA: TGTGCCAGCAGTTTCAGCTTCAATGAGCAGTTCTTC
D: .; size: .; J: TRBJ1-4; V: TRBV4-3; CDR3: CASSQDNSENEKLFF; DNA: TGCGCCAGCAGCCAAGATAACAGCGAAAATGAAAAACTGTTTTTT
D: .; size: .; J: TRBJ2-1; V: TRBV19; CDR3: CASSIDPLSYNEQFF; DNA: TGTGCCAGTAGTATAGATCCCCTCTCCTACAATGAGCAGTTCTTC
D: .; size: .; J: TRBJ2-7; V: TRBV7-2; CDR3: CASSFRRGPYEQYF; DNA: TGTGCCAGCAGCTTTCGTCGGGGGCCCTACGAGCAGTACTTC
D: .; size: .; J: TRBJ2-7; V: TRBV13; CDR3: CASGTGTTYEQYF; DNA: TGTGCCAGCGGGACGGGGACAACCTACGAGCAGTACTTC
D: TRBD1; size: .; J: TRBJ2-7; V: TRBV5-4; CDR3: CASSGTGDHEQYF; DNA: TGTGCCAGCAGCGGGACAGGGGACCACGAGCAGTACTTC
D: .; size: .; J: TRBJ2-7; V: TRBV20-1; CDR3: CSAKRGGGDYF; DNA: TGCAGTGCCAAGAGGGGCGGAGGGGATTACTTC
D: TRBD1; size: .; J: TRBJ1-4; V: TRBV3-1/TRBV3-2; CDR3: CASSQGAGQGEKLFF; DNA: TGTGCCAGCAGCCAAGGCGCCGGACAGGGTGAAAAACTGTTTTTT
D: TRBD1; size: once; J: TRBJ1-4; V: TRBV7-9; CDR3: CASSLGTGEEKLFF; DNA: TGTGCCAGCAGCTTAGGGACAGGGGAAGAAAAACTGTTTTTT
D: .; size: .; J: TRBJ2-7; V: TRBV4-1; CDR3: CASSPVSGTYEQYF; DNA: TGCGCCAGCAGCCCGGTCTCCGGCACCTACGAGCAGTACTTC
D: .; size: .; J: TRBJ2-5; V: TRBV29-1; CDR3: CSVDGLSGETQYF; DNA: TGCAGCGTTGACGGACTTTCGGGAGAGACCCAGTACTTC
D: .; size: once; J: TRBJ2-7; V: TRBV3-1/TRBV3-2; CDR3: CASSDTVYEQYF; DNA: TGTGCCAGCAGCGACACAGTCTACGAGCAGTACTTC
D: .; size: .; J: TRBJ1-6; V: TRBV3-1/TRBV3-2; CDR3: CASSQDMTAYYNSPLHF; DNA: TGTGCCAGCAGCCAAGATATGACAGCCTACTATAATTCACCCCTCCACTTT
D: .; size: few; J: TRBJ1-5; V: TRBV3-1/TRBV3-2; CDR3: CASSQMGHGQPQHF; DNA: TGTGCCAGCAGCCAGATGGGTCATGGGCAGCCCCAGCATTTT
D: .; size: .; J: TRBJ2-1; V: TRBV30; CDR3: CAWSSAGYGEQFF; DNA: TGTGCCTGGAGTTCCGCGGGGTATGGTGAGCAGTTCTTC
D: .; size: few; J: TRBJ1-5; V: TRBV2; CDR3: CASRANSYSNQPQHF; DNA: TGTGCCAGCAGGGCTAACAGTTATAGCAATCAGCCCCAGCATTTT
D: .; size: .; J: TRBJ2-5; V: TRBV5-1; CDR3: CASSSGGYQETQYF; DNA: TGCGCCAGCAGCTCTGGGGGGTACCAAGAGACCCAGTACTTC
D: TRBD2; size: .; J: TRBJ2-7; V: TRBV7-2; CDR3: CASSLLAVPREYEQYF; DNA: TGTGCCAGCAGCTTGCTAGCGGTCCCTAGAGAGTACGAGCAGTACTTC
D: TRBD1; size: once; J: TRBJ1-2; V: TRBV7-2; CDR3: CASSSQQGVGYTF; DNA: TGTGCCAGCAGCTCACAACAGGGGGTTGGCTACACCTTC
D: .; size: .; J: TRBJ2-3; V: TRBV5-5; CDR3: CASSRHRTSTDTQYF; DNA: TGTGCCAGCAGCCGCCACAGGACTAGCACAGATACGCAGTATTTT
D: .; size: .; J: TRBJ2-7; V: TRBV2; CDR3: CASSVSQGAYEQYF; DNA: TGTGCCAGCAGTGTGTCCCAGGGCGCCTACGAGCAGTACTTC
D: TRBD1; size: .; J: TRBJ2-1; V: TRBV5-1; CDR3: CASSPDRVRNEQFF; DNA: TGCGCCAGCAGCCCAGACAGGGTTCGCAATGAGCAGTTCTTC
D: .; size: once; J: TRBJ2-7; V: TRBV19; CDR3: CASSPVRGGEQYF; DNA: TGTGCCAGTAGCCCCGTTAGGGGAGGCGAGCAGTACTTC
D: .; size: .; J: TRBJ2-7; V: TRBV6-5; CDR3: CASSYSNPGLGEQYF; DNA: TGTGCCAGCAGTTACTCGAATCCCGGCTTGGGTGAGCAGTACTTC
D: .; size: .; J: TRBJ2-7; V: TRBV27; CDR3: CASSLLASAVGYEQYF; DNA: TGTGCCAGCAGTTTATTGGCTAGCGCGGTTGGATACGAGCAGTACTTC
D: .; size: .; J: TRBJ1-4; V: TRBV30; CDR3: CASQRAREKLFF; DNA: TGTGCCAGTCAAAGGGCGAGGGAAAAACTGTTTTTT
D: .; size: .; J: TRBJ1-2; V: TRBV30; CDR3: CAWSVHGNYGYTF; DNA: TGTGCCTGGAGTGTACACGGGAACTATGGCTACACCTTC
D: .; size: .; J: TRBJ2-4; V: TRBV6-4; CDR3: CASSASRGRAKNIQYF; DNA: TGTGCCAGCAGCGCCTCGCGAGGGAGGGCCAAAAACATTCAGTACTTC
D: TRBD2; size: .; J: TRBJ2-1; V: TRBV9; CDR3: CASSVGLAGGPSSSYNEQFF; DNA: TGTGCCAGCAGCGTAGGACTAGCGGGAGGCCCTTCAAGCTCCTACAATGAGCAGTTCTTC
D: TRBD2; size: .; J: TRBJ2-7; V: TRBV13; CDR3: CASSEGLAGGYEQYF; DNA: TGTGCCAGCAGCGAAGGACTAGCGGGCGGCTACGAGCAGTACTTC
D: .; size: .; J: TRBJ2-5; V: TRBV10-3; CDR3: CAISADIPKETQYF; DNA: TGTGCCATCAGTGCGGACATTCCGAAAGAGACCCAGTACTTC
D: .; size: .; J: TRBJ1-1; V: TRBV19; CDR3: CASSTVGQFNTEAFF; DNA: TGTGCCAGTAGTACCGTCGGACAGTTTAACACTGAAGCTTTCTTT
D: .; size: .; J: TRBJ2-3; V: TRBV18; CDR3: CASSPPGGRTDTQYF; DNA: TGTGCCAGCTCACCACCTGGAGGGAGAACAGATACGCAGTATTTT
D: .; size: .; J: TRBJ2-7; V: TRBV7-9; CDR3: CASSLGLQGRIEQYF; DNA: TGTGCCAGCAGCTTAGGTCTTCAGGGGCGGATCGAGCAGTACTTC
D: TRBD2; size: .; J: TRBJ2-7; V: TRBV7-8; CDR3: CASSFLGTGTSGTYEQYF; DNA: TGTGCCAGCAGCTTTCTGGGTACCGGGACTAGCGGTACCTACGAGCAGTACTTC
D: .; size: .; J: TRBJ2-5; V: TRBV7-3; CDR3: CASSLTSGFQETQYF; DNA: TGTGCCAGCAGCTTAACGAGCGGTTTCCAAGAGACCCAGTACTTC
D: TRBD2; size: .; J: TRBJ2-5; V: TRBV7-6; CDR3: CASSPSPGLARETQYF; DNA: TGTGCCAGCAGCCCAAGCCCGGGACTAGCTAGAGAGACCCAGTACTTC
D: .; size: once; J: TRBJ2-1; V: TRBV21-1; CDR3: CAAGWVNEQFF; DNA: TGTGCCGCAGGGTGGGTAAATGAGCAGTTCTTC
D: .; size: .; J: TRBJ1-3; V: TRBV30; CDR3: CAWSVLWGKAPSGNTIYF; DNA: TGTGCCTGGAGTGTACTCTGGGGAAAAGCACCGTCTGGAAACACCATATATTTT
D: .; size: .; J: TRBJ2-1; V: TRBV7-2; CDR3: CASSLVWDFINEQFF; DNA: TGTGCCAGCAGCTTAGTTTGGGACTTCATCAATGAGCAGTTCTTC
D: TRBD1; size: few; J: TRBJ1-2; V: TRBV30; CDR3: CAWSYRQGYYGYTF; DNA: TGTGCCTGGAGCTACAGACAGGGGTACTATGGCTACACCTTC
D: .; size: few; J: TRBJ2-7; V: TRBV7-9; CDR3: CASSLDNYEQYF; DNA: TGTGCCAGCAGCTTAGATAACTACGAGCAGTACTTC
D: TRBD2; size: .; J: TRBJ2-2; V: TRBV7-9; CDR3: CASSSRGVTGELFF; DNA: TGTGCCAGCAGCTCTCGGGGGGTTACCGGGGAGCTGTTTTTT
D: TRBD1; size: .; J: TRBJ1-6; V: TRBV7-6; CDR3: CASSLGAGGYRNSPLHF; DNA: TGTGCCAGCAGCTTAGGCGCAGGGGGCTACCGTAATTCACCCCTCCACTTT
D: TRBD2; size: .; J: TRBJ2-7; V: TRBV5-1; CDR3: CASSLVGGSDYEQYF; DNA: TGCGCCAGCAGCTTGGTTGGCGGGAGTGATTACGAGCAGTACTTC
D: .; size: .; J: TRBJ1-1; V: TRBV7-8; CDR3: CASSPGTEAFF; DNA: TGTGCCAGCAGCCCCGGGACAGAAGCTTTCTTT
D: .; size: .; J: TRBJ2-3; V: TRBV5-1; CDR3: CASSLGGEYTDTQYF; DNA: TGCGCCAGCAGCTTGGGAGGAGAATACACAGATACGCAGTATTTT
D: .; size: .; J: TRBJ2-7; V: TRBV6-5; CDR3: CASRRNLENEQYF; DNA: TGTGCCAGCAGGCGGAACTTAGAAAACGAGCAGTACTTC
D: .; size: .; J: TRBJ2-3; V: TRBV13; CDR3: CASSPPGGASGTDTQYF; DNA: TGTGCCAGCAGCCCACCCGGAGGGGCTAGCGGCACAGATACGCAGTATTTT
D: TRBD1; size: .; J: TRBJ2-1; V: TRBV7-8; CDR3: CASSLEISTGAFNEQFF; DNA: TGTGCCAGCAGCTTAGAGATATCCACAGGGGCATTTAATGAGCAGTTCTTC
D: TRBD2; size: .; J: TRBJ2-3; V: TRBV5-6; CDR3: CASSLHGLAGSNTQYF; DNA: TGTGCCAGCAGCTTGCACGGACTAGCGGGATCAAATACGCAGTATTTT